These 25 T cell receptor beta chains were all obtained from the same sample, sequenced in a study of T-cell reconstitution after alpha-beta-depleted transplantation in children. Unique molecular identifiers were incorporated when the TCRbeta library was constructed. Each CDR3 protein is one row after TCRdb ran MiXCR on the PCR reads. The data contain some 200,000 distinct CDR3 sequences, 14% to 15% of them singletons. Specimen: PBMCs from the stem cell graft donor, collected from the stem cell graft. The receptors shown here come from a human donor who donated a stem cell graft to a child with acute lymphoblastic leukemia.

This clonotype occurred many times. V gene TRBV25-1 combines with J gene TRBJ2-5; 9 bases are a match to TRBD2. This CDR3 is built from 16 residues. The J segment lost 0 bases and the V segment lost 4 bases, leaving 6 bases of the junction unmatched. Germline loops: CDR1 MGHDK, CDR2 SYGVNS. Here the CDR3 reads CASSAGASGNQETQYF. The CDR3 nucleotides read TGTGCCAGCAGTGCGGGAGCTAGCGGGAACCAAGAGACCCAGTACTTC.

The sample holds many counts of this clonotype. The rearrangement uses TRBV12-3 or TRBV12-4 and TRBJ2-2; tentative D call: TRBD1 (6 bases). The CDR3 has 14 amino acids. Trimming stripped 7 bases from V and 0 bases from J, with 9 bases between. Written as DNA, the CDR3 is TGTGCCAGCACCAGGACAGCGAACACCGGGGAGCTGTTTTTT. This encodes CASTRTANTGELFF.

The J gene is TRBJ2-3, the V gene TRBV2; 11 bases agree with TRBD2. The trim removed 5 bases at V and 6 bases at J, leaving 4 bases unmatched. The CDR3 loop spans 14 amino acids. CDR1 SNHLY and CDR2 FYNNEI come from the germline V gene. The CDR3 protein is CASSLGLAVDTQYF. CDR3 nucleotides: TGTGCCAGCAGTTTGGGACTAGCGGTCGATACGCAGTATTTT. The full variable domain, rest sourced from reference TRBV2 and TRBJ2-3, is EPEVTQTPSHQVTQMGQEVILRCVPISNHLYFYWYRQILGQKVEFLVSFYNNEISEKSEIFDDQFSVERPDGSNFTLKIRSTKLEDSAMYFCASSLGLAVDTQYFGPGTRLTVL.

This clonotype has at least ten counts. CDR3 DNA sequence: TGTGCCAGCGCTTACAGGGTAGACACAGATACGCAGTATTTT. This encodes CASAYRVDTDTQYF. V gene TRBV18 combines with J gene TRBJ2-3; D may be TRBD1 (6 bases). Trimming took 8 bases from V and 2 from J, leaving 14 bases between them. CDR1 is KGHSH and CDR2 is LQKENI in the germline V gene. CDR3 size: 14 residues.

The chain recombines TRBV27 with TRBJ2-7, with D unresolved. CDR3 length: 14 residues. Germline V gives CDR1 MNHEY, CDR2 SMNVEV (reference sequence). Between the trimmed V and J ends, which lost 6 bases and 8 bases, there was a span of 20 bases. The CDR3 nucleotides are TGTGCCAGCAGAGGCCAAGGGCCTCTCAGCAAGCAGTACTTC. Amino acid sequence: CASRGQGPLSKQYF.

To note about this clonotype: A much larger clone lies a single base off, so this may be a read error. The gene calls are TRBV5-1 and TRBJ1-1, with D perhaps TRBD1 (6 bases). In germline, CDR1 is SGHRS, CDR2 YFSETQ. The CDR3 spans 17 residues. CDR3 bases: TGCGCCACCAGCTTGTTACAGGGTAGCGGGATAAACACTGAAGCTTTCTTT. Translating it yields CATSLLQGSGINTEAFF.

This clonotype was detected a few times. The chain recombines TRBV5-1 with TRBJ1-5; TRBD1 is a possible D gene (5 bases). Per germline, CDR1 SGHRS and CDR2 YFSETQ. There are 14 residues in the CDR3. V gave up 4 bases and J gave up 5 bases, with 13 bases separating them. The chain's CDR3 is CASSPGGTDQPQHF. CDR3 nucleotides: TGCGCCAGCAGCCCGGGGGGGACGGATCAGCCCCAGCATTTT.

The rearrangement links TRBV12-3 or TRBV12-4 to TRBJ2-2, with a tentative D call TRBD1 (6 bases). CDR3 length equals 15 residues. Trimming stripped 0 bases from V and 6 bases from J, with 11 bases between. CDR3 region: CASSLAPQGPGELFF. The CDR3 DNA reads TGTGCCAGCAGTTTAGCACCACAGGGACCCGGGGAGCTGTTTTTT.

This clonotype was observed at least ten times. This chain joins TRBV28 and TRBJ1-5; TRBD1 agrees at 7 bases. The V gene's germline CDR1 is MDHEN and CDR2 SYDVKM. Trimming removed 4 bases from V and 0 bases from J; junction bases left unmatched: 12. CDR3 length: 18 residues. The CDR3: CASSSTGTEEPSNQPQHF. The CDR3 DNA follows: TGTGCCAGCAGTTCAACCGGGACAGAGGAACCTAGCAATCAGCCCCAGCATTTT.

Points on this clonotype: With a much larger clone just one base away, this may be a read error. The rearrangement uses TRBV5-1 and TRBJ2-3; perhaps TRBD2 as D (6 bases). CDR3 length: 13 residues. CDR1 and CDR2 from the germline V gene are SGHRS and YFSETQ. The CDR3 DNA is TGCGCCATCAGCTTGGAAGCACGGGAGTTGCAGTATTTT. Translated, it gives CAISLEARELQYF.

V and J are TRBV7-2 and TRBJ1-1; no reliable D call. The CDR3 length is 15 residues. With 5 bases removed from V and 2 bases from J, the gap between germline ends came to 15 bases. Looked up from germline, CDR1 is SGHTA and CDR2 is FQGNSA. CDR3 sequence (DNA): TGTGCCAGCAGCCGGAAAGACGCCCTTAACACTGAAGCTTTCTTT. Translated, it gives CASSRKDALNTEAFF.

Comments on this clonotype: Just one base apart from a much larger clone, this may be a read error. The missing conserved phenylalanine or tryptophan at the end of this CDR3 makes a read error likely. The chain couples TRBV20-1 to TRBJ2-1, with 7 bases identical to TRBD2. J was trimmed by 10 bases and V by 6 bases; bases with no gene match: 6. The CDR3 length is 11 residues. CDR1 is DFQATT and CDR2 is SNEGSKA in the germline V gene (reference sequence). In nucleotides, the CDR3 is TGCAGTGCCCGGGGGGAGGTCGAGCAGTTCTCC. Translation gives CSARGEVEQFS.

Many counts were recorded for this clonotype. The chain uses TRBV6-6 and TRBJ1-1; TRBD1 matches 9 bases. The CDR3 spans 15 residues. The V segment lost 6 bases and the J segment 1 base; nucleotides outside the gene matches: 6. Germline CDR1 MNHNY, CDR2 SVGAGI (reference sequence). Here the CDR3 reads CASRTEDRGNTEAFF. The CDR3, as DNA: TGTGCCAGCAGGACAGAGGACAGGGGGAACACTGAAGCTTTCTTT.

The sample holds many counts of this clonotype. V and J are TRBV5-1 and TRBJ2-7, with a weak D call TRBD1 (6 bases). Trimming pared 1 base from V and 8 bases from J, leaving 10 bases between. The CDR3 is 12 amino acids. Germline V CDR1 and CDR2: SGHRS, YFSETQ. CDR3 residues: CASSLTGLQQYF. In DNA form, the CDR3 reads TGCGCCAGCAGCTTGACAGGGCTCCAGCAGTACTTC.

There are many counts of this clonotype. The CDR3 sequence is CSVEGGGSTQYF. The CDR3 nucleotides read TGCAGCGTTGAAGGTGGCGGGAGTACCCAGTACTTC. The rearrangement joins TRBV29-1 to TRBJ2-5, with 7 bases aligning to TRBD2. The junction had 4 bases not matched to a gene; V was cut back by 1 base and J by 8 bases. Germline values: CDR1 SQVTM, CDR2 ANQGSEA. CDR3 length: 12 amino acids.

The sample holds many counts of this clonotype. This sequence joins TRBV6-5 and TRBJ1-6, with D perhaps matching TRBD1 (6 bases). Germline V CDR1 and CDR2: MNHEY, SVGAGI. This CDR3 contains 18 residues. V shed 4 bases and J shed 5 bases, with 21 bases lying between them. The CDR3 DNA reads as TGTGCCAGCAGTTCGGGAAACAGGGACACCCATAATAATTCACCCCTCCACTTT. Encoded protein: CASSSGNRDTHNNSPLHF.

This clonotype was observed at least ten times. CDR3 bases: TGTGCCAGCAGCTTAGGAGGGCTGGGCGAGCAGTACTTC. It yields the protein CASSLGGLGEQYF. This chain links TRBV7-2 with TRBJ2-7; possibly TRBD2 for D (5 bases). Germline CDR1 reads SGHTA; CDR2 reads FQGNSA. V was shortened by 1 base and J by 6 bases, with 10 bases between the two germline ends. The CDR3 contains 13 residues. The full variable domain, with the rest looked up from reference TRBV7-2 and TRBJ2-7, is GAGVSQSPSNKVTEKGKDVELRCDPISGHTALYWYRQSLGQGLEFLIYFQGNSAPDKSGLPSDRFSAERTGGSVSTLTIQRTQQEDSAVYLCASSLGGLGEQYFGPGTRLTVT.

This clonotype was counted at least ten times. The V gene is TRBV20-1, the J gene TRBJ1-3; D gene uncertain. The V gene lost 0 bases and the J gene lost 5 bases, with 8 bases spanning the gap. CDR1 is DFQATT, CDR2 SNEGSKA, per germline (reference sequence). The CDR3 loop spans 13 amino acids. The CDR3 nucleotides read TGCAGTGCTAGAGATACCAGCCGAAACACCATATATTTT. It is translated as CSARDTSRNTIYF.

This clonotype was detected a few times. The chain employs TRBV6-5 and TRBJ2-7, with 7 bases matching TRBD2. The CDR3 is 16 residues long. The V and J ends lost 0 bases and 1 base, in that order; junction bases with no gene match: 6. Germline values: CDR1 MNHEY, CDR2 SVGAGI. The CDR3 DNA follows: TGTGCCAGCAGTTACTCCGAATCTAGCGGATCCTACGAGCAGTACTTC. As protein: CASSYSESSGSYEQYF.

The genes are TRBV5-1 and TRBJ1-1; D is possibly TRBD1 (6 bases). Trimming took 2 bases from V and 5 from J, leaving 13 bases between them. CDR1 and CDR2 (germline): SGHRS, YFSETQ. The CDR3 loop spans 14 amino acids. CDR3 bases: TGCGCCAGCAGCTTTCGGGGGGCAGTGACTGAAGCTTTCTTT. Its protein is CASSFRGAVTEAFF.

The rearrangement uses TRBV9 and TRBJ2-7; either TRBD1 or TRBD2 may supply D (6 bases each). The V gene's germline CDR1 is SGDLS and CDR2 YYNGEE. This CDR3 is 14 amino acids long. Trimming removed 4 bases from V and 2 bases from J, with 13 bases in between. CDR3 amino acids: CASSRRGGTYEQYF. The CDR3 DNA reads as TGTGCCAGCAGCCGTCGAGGGGGGACCTACGAGCAGTACTTC.

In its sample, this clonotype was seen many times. The CDR3: CASSFGGTASSGNTIYF. The CDR3 region has the DNA TGTGCCAGCAGCTTTGGTGGGACGGCAAGCTCTGGAAACACCATATATTTT. The chain couples TRBV7-9 to TRBJ1-3; D may be TRBD1 (5 bases). This CDR3 region has 17 residues. Trimming cost V 3 bases and J 0 bases, with 15 bases left between them. Germline V gives CDR1 SEHNR, CDR2 FQNEAQ (reference sequence).

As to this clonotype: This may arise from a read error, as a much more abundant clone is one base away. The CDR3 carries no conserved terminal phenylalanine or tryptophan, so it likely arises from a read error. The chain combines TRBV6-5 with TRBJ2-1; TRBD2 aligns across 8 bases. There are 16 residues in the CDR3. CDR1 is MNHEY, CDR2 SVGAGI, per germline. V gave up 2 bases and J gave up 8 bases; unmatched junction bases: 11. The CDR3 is CASSYGPGLGLDEQFL. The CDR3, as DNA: TGTGCCAGCAGTTACGGACCGGGACTAGGTCTCGATGAGCAGTTCTTG.

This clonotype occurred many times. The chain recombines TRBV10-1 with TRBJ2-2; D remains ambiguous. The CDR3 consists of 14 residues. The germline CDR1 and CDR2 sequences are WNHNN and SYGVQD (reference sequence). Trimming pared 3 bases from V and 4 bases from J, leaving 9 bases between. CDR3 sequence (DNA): TGCGCCAGCAGTGAAGCAGGAAGCACCGGGGAGCTGTTTTTT. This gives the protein CASSEAGSTGELFF.

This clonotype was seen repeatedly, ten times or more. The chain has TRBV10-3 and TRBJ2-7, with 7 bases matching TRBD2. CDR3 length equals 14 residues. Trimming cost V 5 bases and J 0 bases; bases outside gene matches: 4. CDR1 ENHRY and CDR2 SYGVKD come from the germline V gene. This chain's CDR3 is CAISTSVHSYEQYF. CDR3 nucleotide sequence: TGTGCCATCAGTACTAGCGTCCACTCCTACGAGCAGTACTTC.